These 30 T cell receptor beta chains were sequenced from one sample in a study of T-cell reconstitution after alpha-beta-depleted transplantation in children. This sample's TCRbeta library carried unique molecular identifier barcodes. TCRdb used MiXCR to reprocess the PCR reads, holding one entry per CDR3 protein. Of around 600,000 distinct CDR3 sequences in the sample, about 10% are singletons; the top ten hold 4% to 5%. Here the sequenced sample was PBMCs from the stem cell graft donor, taken from the stem cell graft. The receptors stem from a human donor who donated a stem cell graft to a child with acute myeloid leukemia.

This clonotype came up a few times. This chain links TRBV4-2 with TRBJ2-2, with 11 bases lining up with TRBD2. V was pared by 0 bases and J by 4 bases, with 7 bases of the junction left unmatched. CDR3 length: 18 amino acids. Germline CDR1 reads LGHNA; CDR2 reads YNFKEQ. The CDR3 DNA reads TGTGCCAGCAGCCAAGATTATGGGACTAGCGGCATCACCGGGGAGCTGTTTTTT. Amino acids: CASSQDYGTSGITGELFF.

V usage is TRBV11-1 and J usage is TRBJ1-5; D gene unclear. The CDR3 length is 13 residues. V was pared by 8 bases and J by 9 bases, with 17 bases between. Per the germline V gene, CDR1 is SGHAT and CDR2 is FQDESV (reference sequence). Written as DNA, the CDR3 is TGTGCCAGCGCCGAAGACGGGAGCCGGCCCCAGCATTTT. Translating gives CASAEDGSRPQHF.

The chain joins TRBV28 to TRBJ2-1; 9 nucleotides match TRBD2. Germline CDR1 reads MDHEN; CDR2 reads SYDVKM. The CDR3 is 17 residues long. V shed 5 bases, J shed 1 base, and the junction held 9 bases outside the gene matches. The CDR3 DNA sequence: TGTGCCAGCAGTAGGGCTAGCGGGAACCCTTCCTACAATGAGCAGTTCTTC. It codes for CASSRASGNPSYNEQFF.

The rearrangement uses TRBV25-1 and TRBJ1-1; a possible D gene is TRBD1 (5 bases). V shed 5 bases and J shed 5 bases, with 12 bases lying between them. The CDR3 is 13 amino acids. Germline CDR1 MGHDK, CDR2 SYGVNS. The CDR3 DNA reads TGTGCCAGCAGTCCCGGGGGGTTGACTGAAGCTTTCTTT. It is translated as CASSPGGLTEAFF.

This clonotype was seen at least ten times. The chain employs TRBV28 and TRBJ2-5; TRBD2 aligns across 7 bases. The CDR3 runs to 14 residues. Germline CDR1 reads MDHEN; CDR2 reads SYDVKM. Trimming at V came to 10 bases and at J to 1 base, leaving 9 bases not matched to a gene. The CDR3 is CAIQGAGSQETQYF. In nucleotides, the CDR3 is TGTGCCATTCAGGGAGCGGGGTCCCAAGAGACCCAGTACTTC. Together with reference TRBV28 and TRBJ2-5, the CDR3 gives the full variable domain: DVKVTQSSRYLVKRTGEKVFLECVQDMDHENMFWYRQDPGLGLRLIYFSYDVKMKEKGDIPEGYSVSREKKERFSLILESASTNQTSMYLCAIQGAGSQETQYFGPGTRLLVL.

This clonotype has more than one count but fewer than ten. CDR3 nucleotides: TGTGCCAGCAGCTTGAAGGACGCCGAGGCAGATACGCAGTATTTT. This codes for CASSLKDAEADTQYF. The chain has TRBV7-9 and TRBJ2-3, with no clear D. V was cut by 3 bases and J by 4 bases, with 14 bases left in between. The CDR3 runs 15 residues. From germline, CDR1 is SEHNR and CDR2 FQNEAQ (reference sequence).

This clonotype was picked up a small number of times. The chain combines TRBV25-1 with TRBJ1-2, with D possibly matching TRBD1 (6 bases). Germline CDR1 MGHDK, CDR2 SYGVNS. The CDR3 is 16 amino acids. The V and J ends lost 6 bases and 6 bases respectively, with 23 bases between them. The CDR3 nucleotides are TGTGCCAGCAGCCGAACCGGAACCCATACAGGGAATGGCTACACCTTC. Translation: CASSRTGTHTGNGYTF.

The chain couples TRBV11-2 to TRBJ1-2, with D uncertain. There are 13 residues in the CDR3. Germline V CDR1 and CDR2: SGHAT, FQNNGV. The V gene lost 0 bases and the J gene lost 5 bases, with 7 bases spanning the gap. The CDR3 spells CASSLDRGYGYTF. Written as DNA, the CDR3 is TGTGCCAGCAGCTTAGATAGAGGTTATGGCTACACCTTC. Full variable domain (outside the CDR3, taken from reference TRBV11-2 and TRBJ1-2): EAGVAQSPRYKIIEKRQSVAFWCNPISGHATLYWYQQILGQGPKLLIQFQNNGVVDDSQLPKDRFSAERLKGVDSTLKIQPAKLEDSAVYLCASSLDRGYGYTFGSGTRLTVV.

The CDR3 coding sequence is TGTGCCAGCAGCTTAGATGCTGGTCAGCCCCAGCATTTT. This codes for CASSLDAGQPQHF. The chain is built from TRBV7-8 and TRBJ1-5; D is uncertain. Germline lookup yields CDR1 SGHVS and CDR2 FQNEAQ. Trimming shortened V by 1 base and J by 6 bases, and 7 bases separated the two germline ends. The CDR3 sequence is 13 residues long.

This clonotype was observed at least ten times. The genes are TRBV15 and TRBJ2-1; D call uncertain. The V end was cut by 2 bases, the J end by 4 bases, with 6 bases between. This CDR3 has 13 residues. Germline V gene data show CDR1 as LNHNV and CDR2 as YYDKDF (reference sequence). This chain's CDR3 is CATSRRNYNEQFF. The CDR3 DNA reads as TGTGCCACCAGCAGACGAAATTACAATGAGCAGTTCTTC.

Comments on this clonotype: This may arise from a read error, as a much more abundant clone is one base away. As DNA, the CDR3 is TGCGCCAGTCGCCTGGACTATGAAAAGAAGTACTTC. Residues: CASRLDYEKKYF. The rearrangement joins TRBV5-1 to TRBJ2-7, with D possibly being TRBD2 (6 bases). Germline V gene sequence: CDR1 SGHRS, CDR2 YFSETQ. V was pared by 8 bases and J by 11 bases, with 20 bases between. This CDR3 contains 12 residues.

This clonotype was observed many times. This sequence joins TRBV20-1 and TRBJ2-5; maybe TRBD2 (6 bases). The germline CDR1 and CDR2 sequences are DFQATT and SNEGSKA (reference sequence). Trimming left V 5 bases short and J 4 bases short, with 14 bases between. The CDR3 runs to 13 residues. CDR3 in DNA: TGCAGTGCTCTATCCGGAGGGGTAGAGACCCAGTACTTC. Encoded protein: CSALSGGVETQYF.

This chain uses TRBV6-5 with TRBJ2-7, with TRBD2 as a possible D gene (5 bases). V was clipped by 1 base and J by 7 bases, with 8 bases between them. The CDR3 runs to 12 residues. Germline V lookup: CDR1 MNHEY, CDR2 SVGAGI. CDR3 nucleotides: TGTGCCAGCAGTTACTTAGAGGGAGAGCAGTACTTC. The encoded protein is CASSYLEGEQYF.

The rearrangement joins TRBV20-1 to TRBJ2-1, with D possibly called TRBD1 or TRBD2 (5 bases each). V was clipped by 6 bases and J by 4 bases, with 13 bases between them. Per the germline V gene, CDR1 is DFQATT and CDR2 is SNEGSKA (reference sequence). The CDR3 has 13 residues. CDR3 loop: CSAEAGIYNEQFF. Here the CDR3 DNA reads TGCAGTGCGGAGGCAGGGATATACAATGAGCAGTTCTTC.

The gene calls are TRBV7-2 and TRBJ2-3, with a tentative D call TRBD2 (5 bases). Germline V gives CDR1 SGHTA, CDR2 FQGNSA. The CDR3 contains 17 residues. V was shortened by 4 bases and J by 0 bases, with 17 bases between the two germline ends. This CDR3 is CASSSTSAGRSTDTQYF. Written as DNA, the CDR3 is TGTGCCAGCAGCTCCACCTCCGCGGGCAGAAGCACAGATACGCAGTATTTT.

This clonotype was seen more than once but under ten times. The J gene is TRBJ2-2, the V gene TRBV28, with 12 nucleotides matching TRBD2. The length of the CDR3 is 15 residues. Trimming cost V 4 bases and J 6 bases; bases outside gene matches: 3. Germline CDR1 reads MDHEN; CDR2 reads SYDVKM. The CDR3 DNA follows: TGTGCCAGCAGTTGGGCTAGCGGGAGGGCCGGGGAGCTGTTTTTT. Translation: CASSWASGRAGELFF.

This clonotype was detected many times. This chain links TRBV6-5 with TRBJ2-2, with 9 bases matching TRBD1. The CDR3 length is 17 residues. Trimming removed 5 bases from V and 5 bases from J; junction bases left unmatched: 12. Germline V gene data show CDR1 as MNHEY and CDR2 as SVGAGI. The CDR3 sequence is CASSPSPGQGSTGELFF. CDR3 sequence (DNA): TGTGCCAGCAGTCCCTCTCCGGGACAGGGTTCAACCGGGGAGCTGTTTTTT.

The sample holds many counts of this clonotype. The chain is built from TRBV5-1 and TRBJ2-7, with 10 bases lining up with TRBD2. This CDR3 spans 14 amino acids. J lost 7 bases, V lost 4 bases, and 8 bases had no gene match. Per germline, CDR1 SGHRS and CDR2 YFSETQ. CDR3 region: CASSQPSGSGEQYF. The CDR3 nucleotides read TGCGCCAGCAGCCAACCTAGCGGGAGTGGTGAGCAGTACTTC.

This clonotype was seen many times. The chain combines TRBV20-1 with TRBJ2-5; D may match TRBD1 or TRBD2 (5 bases each). The ends were cut back, 5 bases at V and 5 bases at J, with 15 bases in the middle. Germline V CDR1 and CDR2: DFQATT, SNEGSKA (reference sequence). The CDR3 extends over 13 amino acids. CDR3 DNA: TGCAGTGCTCCGGGGCTGACGGGGGAGACCCAGTACTTC. Protein sequence: CSAPGLTGETQYF.

This clonotype was counted ten times or more. J is TRBJ1-1 and V is TRBV30; unclear D gene. This CDR3 spans 13 amino acids. The germline V gene has CDR1 GTSNPN and CDR2 SVGIG (reference sequence). V lost 3 bases to trimming and J lost 7 bases, with 15 bases between them. CDR3 in DNA: TGTGCCTGGAGCCGAGGCCTACCCGGTGAAGCTTTCTTT. Translated: CAWSRGLPGEAFF.

CDR3 coding DNA: TGCAGCGTACAGGGGGGTGATGGCTACACCTTC. Amino acid sequence: CSVQGGDGYTF. The chain carries TRBV29-1 and TRBJ1-2, with 8 bases fitting TRBD1. This CDR3 spans 11 amino acids. Germline V lookup: CDR1 SQVTM, CDR2 ANQGSEA. J gave up 6 bases and V 6 bases, and 3 bases lay outside the gene matches.

The chain is built from TRBV15 and TRBJ1-5; D might be TRBD1 (5 bases). The CDR3 is 16 amino acids. Germline CDR1 LNHNV, CDR2 YYDKDF (reference sequence). V was clipped by 1 base and J by 0 bases, with 10 bases between them. The CDR3 DNA reads as TGTGCCACCAGCAGAGGGGGGGTCCCTAGCAATCAGCCCCAGCATTTT. This gives the protein CATSRGGVPSNQPQHF.

This clonotype was counted ten times or more. This chain joins TRBV7-2 and TRBJ2-7, with D hard to call. The length of the CDR3 is 11 residues. Trimming stripped 4 bases from V and 6 bases from J, with 7 bases between. CDR1 SGHTA and CDR2 FQGNSA come from the germline V gene. The CDR3 sequence is CASSYPGEQYF. Here the CDR3 DNA reads TGTGCCAGCAGCTACCCAGGCGAGCAGTACTTC.

This clonotype was recorded at least ten times. The chain couples TRBV7-2 to TRBJ2-3; D not certain. V gave up 10 bases and J gave up 1 base, with 12 bases separating them. The CDR3 length is 13 residues. CDR1 SGHTA and CDR2 FQGNSA come from the germline V gene. In DNA, the CDR3 is TGTGCCAACCAGGAAGTTGGCACAGATACGCAGTATTTT. Protein product: CANQEVGTDTQYF.

This clonotype was counted many times. V and J are TRBV5-1 and TRBJ2-1; D is ambiguous. The CDR3 is 15 residues long. V lost 1 base and J 0 bases, leaving 8 bases between the germline ends. Per germline, CDR1 SGHRS and CDR2 YFSETQ. CDR3 region: CASSLWPSSYNEQFF. The CDR3 DNA follows: TGCGCCAGCAGCTTGTGGCCTAGCTCCTACAATGAGCAGTTCTTC.

This clonotype came up a few times. The chain uses TRBV7-9 and TRBJ2-3; 8 bases align to TRBD2. With 5 bases clipped from V and 5 bases from J, the junction kept 9 bases outside the gene matches. CDR3 length: 15 residues. The V gene's germline CDR1 is SEHNR and CDR2 FQNEAQ (reference sequence). CDR3 sequence reads: CASSKLAAMGDTQYF. Written as DNA, the CDR3 is TGTGCCAGCAGCAAACTAGCGGCGATGGGAGATACGCAGTATTTT.

The gene calls are TRBV7-2 and TRBJ2-1, with TRBD2 identical over 7 bases. CDR3 length: 16 amino acids. V was clipped by 5 bases and J by 6 bases; unmatched bases: 13. In germline, CDR1 is SGHTA, CDR2 FQGNSA. CDR3 residues: CASSAAVRTSSNEQFF. CDR3 DNA sequence: TGTGCCAGCAGCGCCGCCGTGCGGACTAGTAGCAATGAGCAGTTCTTC.

In its sample, this clonotype was seen a few times. V usage is TRBV7-2 and J usage is TRBJ2-5, with TRBD2 matching over 10 bases. The length of the CDR3 is 15 residues. V dropped 7 bases and J dropped 2; count of bases not matched to a gene: 7. Germline V gives CDR1 SGHTA, CDR2 FQGNSA. The DNA of the CDR3 is TGTGCCAGCACAACTAGCGGGGTACTACAAGAGACCCAGTACTTC. Residues: CASTTSGVLQETQYF.

V usage is TRBV20-1 and J usage is TRBJ1-5; D possibly corresponds to TRBD1 (6 bases). The V gene's germline CDR1 is DFQATT and CDR2 SNEGSKA (reference sequence). Trimming removed 1 base from V and 4 bases from J, with 11 bases in between. The CDR3 is 14 amino acids. In nucleotides, the CDR3 is TGCAGTGCTAGAGGGGCAGGGGAGAATCAGCCCCAGCATTTT. Its translation is CSARGAGENQPQHF.

This clonotype showed up many times. J is TRBJ2-7 and V is TRBV20-1, with D possibly being TRBD2 (6 bases). This CDR3 is 13 amino acids long. Trimming stripped 5 bases from V and 2 bases from J, with 13 bases between. Germline CDR1 reads DFQATT; CDR2 reads SNEGSKA (reference sequence). CDR3 DNA: TGCAGTGCTCTCCGGGACTCTGCCTACGAGCAGTACTTC. This translates into CSALRDSAYEQYF.